A selection of T cell receptor beta chains follows, all from one sample in a study of cytotoxic CD8 clonotypes in ibrutinib-treated CLL. The table came from immunoSEQ multiplex PCR; TCRdb's copy has only in-frame clones and leaves some out. The repertoire holds roughly 220,000 clones, with 60% to 80% as singletons. The input for sequencing was PBMCs, taken after 12 months of ibrutinib treatment. The receptors derive from a human donor with chronic lymphocytic leukemia. Both conserved end residues are part of each CDR3. Each record gives: clone size, J gene, D gene, V gene, CDR3 DNA, CDR3 protein. A D gene is named only where the DNA matches it firmly. A clone size is listed for some rows: how often the clone was seen (once, few, many), or a class if it is expanded.

NA,TRBJ2-5,NA,TRBV11-1,TGTGCCAGCAGCTTAGGTGCCGGTGGGGAGACCCAGTACTTC,CASSLGAGGETQYF
once,TRBJ2-6,NA,TRBV11-2,TGTGCCAGCAGCTTAGTGGGGGGAACCGGGGCCAACGTCCTGACTTTC,CASSLVGGTGANVLTF
NA,TRBJ2-1,NA,TRBV10-2,TGCGCCAGCAGTGAGATCAGGGCGTACAATGAGCAGTTCTTC,CASSEIRAYNEQFF
NA,TRBJ2-3,NA,TRBV4-1,TGCGCCAGCAGCCAAGATATTTACATCCCGGACACAGATACGCAGTATTTT,CASSQDIYIPDTDTQYF
NA,TRBJ2-2,NA,TRBV9,TGTGCCAGCAGCGCCCCCCGGGGCAACGGCGGCCGGGAGCTGTTTTTT,CASSAPRGNGGRELFF
NA,TRBJ1-1,TRBD1,TRBV29-1,TGCAGCGTGGAGCAGGGGGGGCGTTCCACTGAAGCTTTCTTT,CSVEQGGRSTEAFF
few,TRBJ2-2,NA,TRBV28,TGTGCCAGCAGTTTTTTCTTGGGGACAACAACCGGGGAGCTGTTTTTT,CASSFFLGTTTGELFF
NA,TRBJ2-3,NA,TRBV5-1,TGCGCCAGCAGCCACGACTTCGCTGGTACGCAGTATTTT,CASSHDFAGTQYF
NA,TRBJ2-7,TRBD2,TRBV5-1,TGCGCCAGCAGCTTGGGAGCGGGGGGGCGCGAGCAGTACTTC,CASSLGAGGREQYF
NA,TRBJ2-2,TRBD2,TRBV9,TGTGCCAGCAGCGCCGCAGGACTAGCTAACACCGGGGAGCTGTTTTTT,CASSAAGLANTGELFF
NA,TRBJ2-7,TRBD2,TRBV5-1,TGCGCCAGCAGCTCCCTTACTAGCGGCAGGTCGGAGCAGTACTTC,CASSSLTSGRSEQYF
NA,TRBJ2-7,NA,TRBV11-2,TGTGCCAGCAGCTTAGGGACTGGGGATCGGGAGCAGTACTTC,CASSLGTGDREQYF
NA,TRBJ2-3,NA,TRBV29-1,TGCAGCGTCCTAGCAACAAGCTCCACAGATACGCAGTATTTT,CSVLATSSTDTQYF
once,TRBJ1-1,NA,TRBV19,TGTGCCAGTAGGGAGACCTCGAACACTGAAGCTTTCTTT,CASRETSNTEAFF
NA,TRBJ1-1,NA,TRBV11-2,TGTGCCAGCAGCCCCCCAGGGGTCACTGAAGCTTTCTTT,CASSPPGVTEAFF
NA,TRBJ2-1,TRBD1,TRBV19,TGTGCCAGTAGTATTGGGGACAGGGGTTATAATGAGCAGTTCTTC,CASSIGDRGYNEQFF
NA,TRBJ2-1,TRBD2,TRBV7-7,TGTGCTAGCAGCCCGACTAGCGGGGGGGTCGGTGAGCAGTTCTTC,CASSPTSGGVGEQFF
NA,TRBJ1-1,NA,TRBV27,TGTGCCAGCAGCCGGGGCATGAACACTGAAGCTTTCTTT,CASSRGMNTEAFF
NA,TRBJ1-1,NA,TRBV28,TGTGCCAGCCGAACCACGACTTTCACTGAAGCTTTCTTT,CASRTTTFTEAFF
NA,TRBJ2-3,TRBD2,TRBV6-5,TGTGCCAGCAGGTCGGCTAGCGGGAGAGGGTATACGCAGTATTTT,CASRSASGRGYTQYF
few,TRBJ2-6,NA,TRBV27,TGTGCCAGCAGTCCTCAGAGCTCTGGGGCCAACGTCCTGACTTTC,CASSPQSSGANVLTF
NA,TRBJ2-7,TRBD1,TRBV25-1,TGTGCCAGCAGTGAAGGGGACAGCTACTACGAGCAGTACTTC,CASSEGDSYYEQYF
once,TRBJ2-1,TRBD2,TRBV10-2,TGCGCCAGCAGTTACCCGGGACTAGCAGATAATGAGCAGTTCTTC,CASSYPGLADNEQFF
NA,TRBJ1-3,NA,TRBV2,TGTGCCAGCAGTGATGGGGCTGGAAACACCATATATTTT,CASSDGAGNTIYF